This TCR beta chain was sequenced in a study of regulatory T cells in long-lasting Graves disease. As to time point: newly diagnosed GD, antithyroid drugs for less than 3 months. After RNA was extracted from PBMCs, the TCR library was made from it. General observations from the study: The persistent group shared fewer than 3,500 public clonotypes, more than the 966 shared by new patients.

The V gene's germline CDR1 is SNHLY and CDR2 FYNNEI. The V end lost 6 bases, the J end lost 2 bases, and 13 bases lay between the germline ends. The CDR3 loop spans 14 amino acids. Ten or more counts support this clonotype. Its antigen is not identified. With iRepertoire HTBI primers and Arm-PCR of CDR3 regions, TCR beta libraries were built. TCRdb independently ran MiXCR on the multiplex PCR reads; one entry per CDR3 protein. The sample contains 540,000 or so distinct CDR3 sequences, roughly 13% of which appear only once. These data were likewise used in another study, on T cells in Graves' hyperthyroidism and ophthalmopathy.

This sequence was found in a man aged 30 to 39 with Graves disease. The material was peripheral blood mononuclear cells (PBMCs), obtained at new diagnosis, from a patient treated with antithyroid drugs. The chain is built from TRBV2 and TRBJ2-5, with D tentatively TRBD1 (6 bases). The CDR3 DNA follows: TGTGCCAGCAGATTAATCCAGGGGCAAGAGACCCAGTACTTC. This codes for CASRLIQGQETQYF.